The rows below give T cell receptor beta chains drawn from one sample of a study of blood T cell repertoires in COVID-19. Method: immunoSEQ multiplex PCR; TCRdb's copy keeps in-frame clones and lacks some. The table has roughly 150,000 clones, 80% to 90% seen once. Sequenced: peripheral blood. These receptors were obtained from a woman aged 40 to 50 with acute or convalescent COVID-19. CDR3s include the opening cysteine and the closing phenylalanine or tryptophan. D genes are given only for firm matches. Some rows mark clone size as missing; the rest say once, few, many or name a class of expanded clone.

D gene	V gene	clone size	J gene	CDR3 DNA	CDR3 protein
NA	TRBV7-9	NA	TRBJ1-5	TGTGCCAGCAGCCGTTCAGGGGATCAGCCCCAGCATTTT	CASSRSGDQPQHF
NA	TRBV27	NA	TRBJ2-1	TGTGCCAGCAGTACCCGACTACTTTCTAGCGACGTTGAGCAGTTCTTC	CASSTRLLSSDVEQFF
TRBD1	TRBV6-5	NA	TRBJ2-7	TGTGCCAGCAGTTACTCCCAGGGGGCAGGCGAGCAGTACTTC	CASSYSQGAGEQYF
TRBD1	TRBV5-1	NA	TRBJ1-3	TGCGCCAGCTCGGGACAGGCGGATGGAAACACCATATATTTT	CASSGQADGNTIYF
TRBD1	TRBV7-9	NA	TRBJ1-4	TGTGCCAGCAGCTCAAAACAGGGGGTTAATGAAAAACTGTTTTTT	CASSSKQGVNEKLFF
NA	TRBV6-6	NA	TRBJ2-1	TGTGCCATATCAGGGGAATTAGATGAGCAGTTCTTC	CAISGELDEQFF
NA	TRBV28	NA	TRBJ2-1	TGTGCCAGCAGTTTATGGGAGGATGAGCAGTTCTTC	CASSLWEDEQFF
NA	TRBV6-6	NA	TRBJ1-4	TGTGCCAGCAGTTCGGGTCAGGAAAGGGGCAAACTGTTTTTT	CASSSGQERGKLFF
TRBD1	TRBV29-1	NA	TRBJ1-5	TGCAGCGTTGGGGACAGGTTCAATCAGCCCCAGCATTTT	CSVGDRFNQPQHF
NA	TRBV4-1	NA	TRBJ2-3	TGCGCCAGCAGCCAAGTTGAAGCCCTACCGAGCACAGATACGCAGTATTTT	CASSQVEALPSTDTQYF
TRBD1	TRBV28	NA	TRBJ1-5	TGTGCCAGCGGGACAGTTCTGATAACGTCGGGCAATCAGCCCCAGCATTTT	CASGTVLITSGNQPQHF
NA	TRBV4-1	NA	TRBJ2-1	TGCGCCAGCAGCCCGGAGAATCGAGTCAATGAGCAGTTCTTC	CASSPENRVNEQFF
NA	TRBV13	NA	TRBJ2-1	TGTGCCAGCAGCTTAACAGCTGCGCTCAATGAGCAGTTCTTC	CASSLTAALNEQFF
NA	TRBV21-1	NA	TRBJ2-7	TGTGCCAGCAGCAAAGAGGGACAGAACCACGAGCAGTACTTC	CASSKEGQNHEQYF
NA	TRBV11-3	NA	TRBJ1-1	TGTGCCAGCAGCTTAGGATACGGGGGGGATAACACTGAAGCTTTCTTT	CASSLGYGGDNTEAFF
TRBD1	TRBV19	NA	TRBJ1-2	TGTGCCAGTAGTATTATGCTAGAAACAGGGGATGGCTACACCTTC	CASSIMLETGDGYTF
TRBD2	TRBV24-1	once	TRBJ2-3	TGTGCCACCAGTGATTTCCGGGGGGGTAGCACAGATACGCAGTATTTT	CATSDFRGGSTDTQYF
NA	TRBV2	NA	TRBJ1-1	TGTGCCAGCAGTTATAGAGACAGGGAAGCTTTCTTT	CASSYRDREAFF
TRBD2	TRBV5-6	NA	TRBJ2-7	TGTGCCAGCAGACCCACTACTAGCGGGACCTACTCCTACGAGCAGTACTTC	CASRPTTSGTYSYEQYF
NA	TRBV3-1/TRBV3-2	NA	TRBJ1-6	TGTGCCAGCAGCCAAGTGTTCAGGGGTGCTTCACCCCTCCACTTT	CASSQVFRGASPLHF
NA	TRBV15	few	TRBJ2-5	TGTGCCACCAGCAGACCGACAACCCCGGGATTCCAAGAGACCCAGTACTTC	CATSRPTTPGFQETQYF
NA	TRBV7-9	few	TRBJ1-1	TGTGCCAGCAGCACCCTGACAGGCCGTGATCGAGCTTTCTTT	CASSTLTGRDRAFF
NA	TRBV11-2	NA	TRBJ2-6	TGTGCCAGCAGCCAACAGGGATCCTCTGGGGCCAACGTCCTGACTTTC	CASSQQGSSGANVLTF
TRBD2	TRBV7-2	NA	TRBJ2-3	TGTGCCAGCAGCTTAAAGCGGGGGGGGGTCACAGATACGCAGTATTTT	CASSLKRGGVTDTQYF
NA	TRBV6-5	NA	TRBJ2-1	TGTGCCAGCAGAAGAGTGGATGAGCAGTTCTTC	CASRRVDEQFF
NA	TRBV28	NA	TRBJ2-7	TGTGCCAGCAGGGACTTAGGACCGGGGACCTACGAGCAGTACTTC	CASRDLGPGTYEQYF
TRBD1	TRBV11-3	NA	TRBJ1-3	TGTGCCAGCAGCCGGGGACAGTTATCTGGAAACACCATATATTTT	CASSRGQLSGNTIYF
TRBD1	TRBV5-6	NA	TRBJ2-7	TGTGCCAGCAGCTTTGACAGGGGGGGCTACGAGCAGTACTTC	CASSFDRGGYEQYF
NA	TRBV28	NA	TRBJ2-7	TGTGCCAGCAGTTTACAGGGAAGGAAATCCTACGAGCAGTACTTC	CASSLQGRKSYEQYF